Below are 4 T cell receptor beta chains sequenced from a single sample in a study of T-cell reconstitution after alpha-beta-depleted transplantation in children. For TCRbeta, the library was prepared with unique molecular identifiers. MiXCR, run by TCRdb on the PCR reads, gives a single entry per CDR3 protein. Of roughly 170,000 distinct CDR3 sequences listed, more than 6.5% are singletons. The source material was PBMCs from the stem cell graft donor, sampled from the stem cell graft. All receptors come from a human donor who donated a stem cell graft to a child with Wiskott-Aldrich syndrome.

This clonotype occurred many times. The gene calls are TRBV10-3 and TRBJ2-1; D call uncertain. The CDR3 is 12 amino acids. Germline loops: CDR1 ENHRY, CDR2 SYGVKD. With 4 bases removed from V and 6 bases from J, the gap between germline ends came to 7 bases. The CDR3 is CAISAEGNEQFF. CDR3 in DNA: TGTGCCATCAGTGCGGAAGGCAATGAGCAGTTCTTC.

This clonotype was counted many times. In DNA form, the CDR3 reads TGTGCCAGCAGTTACTCCCCCGGGAGGTGGACTGAAGCTTTCTTT. Its translation is CASSYSPGRWTEAFF. The gene calls are TRBV6-5 and TRBJ1-1; no reliable D call. Trimming cost V 0 bases and J 5 bases, with 13 bases left between them. The CDR3 runs to 15 residues. Germline values: CDR1 MNHEY, CDR2 SVGAGI.

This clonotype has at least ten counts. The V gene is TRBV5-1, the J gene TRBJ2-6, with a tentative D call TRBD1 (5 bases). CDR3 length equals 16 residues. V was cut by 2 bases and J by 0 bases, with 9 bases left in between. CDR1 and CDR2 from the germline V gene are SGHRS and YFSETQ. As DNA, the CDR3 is TGCGCCAGCAGCTTACCAGGGAACTCTGGGGCCAACGTCCTGACTTTC. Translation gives CASSLPGNSGANVLTF.

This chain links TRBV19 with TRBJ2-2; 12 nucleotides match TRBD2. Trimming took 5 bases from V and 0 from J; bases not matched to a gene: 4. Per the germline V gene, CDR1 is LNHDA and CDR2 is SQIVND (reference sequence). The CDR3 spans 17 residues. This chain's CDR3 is CASSLRTSGANTGELFF. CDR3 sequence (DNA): TGTGCCAGTAGTCTCCGGACTAGCGGGGCGAACACCGGGGAGCTGTTTTTT. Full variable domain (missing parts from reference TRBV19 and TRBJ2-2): DGGITQSPKYLFRKEGQNVTLSCEQNLNHDAMYWYRQDPGQGLRLIYYSQIVNDFQKGDIAEGYSVSREKKESFPLTVTSAQKNPTAFYLCASSLRTSGANTGELFFGEGSRLTVL.